This record looks at one TCR beta chain sequence and its context. Its antigen remains unknown. The sample is drawn from a study of response to subunit inactivated influenza vaccine. CDR3 size: 18 residues. Deletions cut 4 bases from V and 0 bases from J, with 17 bases between. Germline lookup yields CDR1 SGHRS and CDR2 YFSETQ. TCRdb recomputed calls from the RT-PCR reads with MiXCR, one row per CDR3 protein. The repertoire holds roughly 650,000 distinct CDR3 sequences, with 13% to 15% as singletons. Study-wide results and caveats: Few new T cells, the authors suggested, are recruited by each seasonal influenza vaccination.

Sequencing was performed on PBMCs from blood, taken 14 to 15 days before vaccination. The V gene is TRBV5-1, the J gene TRBJ2-6, with D perhaps TRBD1 (5 bases). This clonotype was obtained from a man aged 45-65 years who received an inactivated influenza vaccine. For the CDR3, the DNA is TGCGCCAGCAGCAGTCAGGGAACCCCCGGCTCTGGGGCCAACGTCCTGACTTTC. It codes for CASSSQGTPGSGANVLTF.